The 20 T cell receptor beta chains below come from one sample, sequenced in a study of vaccination and CD4 T cells after COVID-19. Via MiXCR, TCRdb re-called the PCR reads, giving one row per CDR3 protein. The sample includes about 39,000 distinct CDR3 sequences, 36% seen only once; the top ten take roughly 5.9%. Time point here: late sampling 161 to 241 days after vaccination in a few convalescent patients. The sample was CD4+ T cells from blood, taken about 7 months after SARS-CoV-2 vaccination. Receptors originate from a human donor who had recovered from COVID-19.

In its sample, this clonotype was seen a few times. This sequence joins TRBV19 and TRBJ1-2; possibly TRBD1 for D (5 bases). The CDR3 sequence is 15 residues long. V dropped 7 bases and J dropped 4 bases, with 19 bases sitting between them. The germline V gene has CDR1 LNHDA and CDR2 SQIVND (reference sequence). CDR3 bases: TGTGCCAGTATTCCATCCGGGACGGATTCCTATGGCTACACCTTC. Translation gives CASIPSGTDSYGYTF.

This chain connects TRBV20-1 to TRBJ2-3, with TRBD2 identical over 10 bases. Germline-derived CDR1 and CDR2 are DFQATT and SNEGSKA (reference sequence). The CDR3 extends over 14 amino acids. V trimming: 7 bases; J trimming: 6 bases; junction bases outside the gene matches: 10. CDR3 loop: CSGDSGRTSDTQYF. For the CDR3, the DNA is TGCAGTGGAGATAGCGGGAGGACCAGCGATACGCAGTATTTT.

Comments on this clonotype: Possible read error: a much larger clone is one base away. The V call is TRBV20-1, the J call TRBJ2-2, with TRBD2 identical over 9 bases. There are 15 residues in the CDR3. V lost 0 bases to trimming and J lost 3 bases; unmatched junction nucleotides: 2. Per the germline V gene, CDR1 is DFQATT and CDR2 is SNEGSKA (reference sequence). CDR3 sequence: CSARDIAGDTGELFF. The CDR3 coding sequence is TGCAGTGCTAGAGATATAGCGGGAGACACCGGGGAGCTGTTTTTT.

The DNA for the CDR3 is TGTGCCAGCACCTCAAGCGGGGTTCGGGAGACCCAGTACTTC. It specifies CASTSSGVRETQYF. The chain is built from TRBV7-3 and TRBJ2-5, with 7 bases matching TRBD2. V dropped 7 bases and J dropped 5; count of bases not matched to a gene: 10. This CDR3 spans 14 amino acids. Looked up from germline, CDR1 is SGHTA and CDR2 is FQGTGA.

J is TRBJ2-5 and V is TRBV5-8; TRBD1 is a possible D gene (5 bases). Germline values: CDR1 SGHTS, CDR2 YDEGEE. V gave up 4 bases and J gave up 0 bases, with 13 bases separating them. The CDR3 covers 15 residues. The CDR3 region has the DNA TGTGCCAGCAGCGAAAGACAGTGGTACCAAGAGACCCAGTACTTC. Translation: CASSERQWYQETQYF.

This clonotype was counted a few times. The V gene is TRBV27, the J gene TRBJ1-1; weak D call: TRBD1 (6 bases). The germline V gene has CDR1 MNHEY and CDR2 SMNVEV (reference sequence). Trimming removed 6 bases at V and 4 bases at J, with 12 bases between. The CDR3 contains 13 residues. CDR3 sequence: CASRPTGITEAFF. Here the CDR3 DNA reads TGTGCCAGCAGACCAACAGGGATCACTGAAGCTTTCTTT.

V is TRBV7-2 and J is TRBJ2-3; D might be TRBD2 (6 bases). Trimming removed 6 bases from V and 6 bases from J, with 16 bases in between. The CDR3 is 14 amino acids. CDR1 SGHTA and CDR2 FQGNSA come from the germline V gene. CDR3 coding DNA: TGTGCCAGCAGTAACACCGGAGGGCGGGATACGCAGTATTTT. It encodes CASSNTGGRDTQYF.

The V call is TRBV27, the J call TRBJ2-2; unclear D gene. This CDR3 contains 13 residues. Trimming took off 2 bases at V and 6 bases at J, with 7 bases between the two ends. Looked up from germline, CDR1 is MNHEY and CDR2 is SMNVEV (reference sequence). Written as DNA, the CDR3 is TGTGCCAGCAGTTTACTGGGGTCCGGGGAGCTGTTTTTT. It codes for CASSLLGSGELFF.

This chain links TRBV20-1 with TRBJ1-5; D remains unclear. This CDR3 contains 13 residues. Trimming stripped 4 bases from V and 5 bases from J, with 12 bases between. Germline-derived CDR1 and CDR2 are DFQATT and SNEGSKA (reference sequence). The CDR3 here is CSANEGRDQPQHF. For the CDR3, the DNA is TGCAGTGCTAATGAGGGCCGGGATCAGCCCCAGCATTTT.

The chain is built from TRBV5-1 and TRBJ2-5; possibly TRBD1 or TRBD2 for D (5 bases each). Germline CDR1 is SGHRS and CDR2 is YFSETQ. Trimming shortened V by 4 bases and J by 3 bases, and 25 bases separated the two germline ends. The CDR3 has 18 residues. CDR3 residues: CASSPSATAFGGKETQYF. The CDR3 bases are TGCGCCAGCAGCCCCTCGGCCACCGCTTTTGGGGGAAAAGAGACCCAGTACTTC.

The gene calls are TRBV15 and TRBJ2-1, with TRBD2 identical over 12 bases. CDR3 length: 17 amino acids. V shed 0 bases, J shed 7 bases, and the junction held 7 bases outside the gene matches. CDR1 and CDR2 (germline): LNHNV, YYDKDF (reference sequence). CDR3 sequence (DNA): TGTGCCACCAGCAGAGACCCGACTAGCGGGAGTGGGAATGAGCAGTTCTTC. Protein product: CATSRDPTSGSGNEQFF.

The chain uses TRBV28 and TRBJ2-2; 10 nucleotides agree with TRBD1. V was clipped by 5 bases and J by 3 bases; unmatched bases: 6. This CDR3 region has 16 residues. The germline gives CDR1 MDHEN, CDR2 SYDVKM. The CDR3 coding sequence is TGTGCCAGCAGTCCAACCGGGACAGGGGACACCGGGGAGCTGTTTTTT. This codes for CASSPTGTGDTGELFF.

This sequence joins TRBV6-1 and TRBJ2-3, with D perhaps TRBD1 or TRBD2 (6 bases each). Germline V lookup: CDR1 MNHNS, CDR2 SASEGT. This CDR3 comprises 16 residues. Trimming left V 5 bases short and J 5 bases short, with 20 bases between. The CDR3 region has the DNA TGTGCCAGCAGTATCCCGGGACACGGAGGGATAGATACGCAGTATTTT. It yields the protein CASSIPGHGGIDTQYF.

This clonotype has a count of ten or more. V is TRBV7-2 and J is TRBJ2-7, with a weak D call TRBD1 (5 bases). The CDR3 is 15 residues long. V was pared by 5 bases and J by 0 bases, with 14 bases between. The V gene's germline CDR1 is SGHTA and CDR2 FQGNSA. As DNA, the CDR3 is TGTGCCAGCAGCCCCCGGCAGGGCAGCTCCTACGAGCAGTACTTC. Residues: CASSPRQGSSYEQYF.

The table lists this clonotype with a few counts. The chain carries TRBV7-9 and TRBJ2-2, with D possibly being TRBD2 (6 bases). V was cut by 5 bases and J by 5 bases, with 9 bases left in between. This CDR3 region has 13 residues. Germline V lookup: CDR1 SEHNR, CDR2 FQNEAQ (reference sequence). CDR3 nucleotide sequence: TGTGCCAGCAGCAGTCTAGCGACCGGGGAGCTGTTTTTT. As protein: CASSSLATGELFF.

The V call is TRBV10-3, the J call TRBJ2-7; TRBD1 might be the D (7 bases). This CDR3 has 13 residues. The V end lost 5 bases, the J end lost 5 bases, and 13 bases lay between the germline ends. Germline V gene sequence: CDR1 ENHRY, CDR2 SYGVKD. In nucleotides, the CDR3 is TGTGCCATCAGTCCTGACAGGGAGGACGAGCAGTACTTC. This codes for CAISPDREDEQYF.

The chain employs TRBV6-2 or TRBV6-3 and TRBJ2-2; D uncertain. Germline V gene sequence: CDR1 MNHEY, CDR2 SVGEGT. Trimming shortened V by 7 bases and J by 2 bases, and 2 bases separated the two germline ends. CDR3 length: 11 residues. The CDR3 protein is CASKNTGELFF. The CDR3 DNA follows: TGTGCCAGCAAAAACACCGGGGAGCTGTTTTTT.

The gene calls are TRBV12-3 or TRBV12-4 and TRBJ1-1, with D unresolved. Trimming took off 0 bases at V and 6 bases at J, with 17 bases between the two ends. The CDR3 sequence is 16 residues long. CDR3 in amino acids: CASSLAGRLAQPEAFF. CDR3 sequence (DNA): TGTGCCAGCAGTTTAGCCGGCAGGCTAGCGCAACCTGAAGCTTTCTTT.

This clonotype was counted a few times. This rearrangement joins TRBV20-1 to TRBJ2-1; D gene uncertain. CDR3 length: 13 amino acids. CDR1 is DFQATT, CDR2 SNEGSKA, per germline (reference sequence). Trimming pared 5 bases from V and 10 bases from J, leaving 18 bases between. This CDR3 reads CSAAWASLLEQFF. The CDR3 DNA reads as TGCAGTGCTGCCTGGGCTTCCCTTCTAGAGCAGTTCTTC.

This clonotype was recorded a few times. The V and J genes are TRBV20-1 and TRBJ1-6; D is undetermined. This CDR3 spans 15 amino acids. The germline gives CDR1 DFQATT, CDR2 SNEGSKA (reference sequence). V lost 5 bases and J lost 7, with 18 bases in between. This CDR3 is CSAATTGRLNSPLHF. The DNA of the CDR3 is TGCAGTGCTGCCACTACCGGACGGCTAAATTCACCCCTCCACTTT.